Sequencing of this T cell receptor beta chain was carried out in a study of T cells in Graves' hyperthyroidism and ophthalmopathy. General study points: Classification by a 13 V-J model distinguished ophthalmopathy from stable hyperthyroidism. Among clonotypes expanded in thyroid above 0.001, most were also found in blood.

Amplification of TCR beta CDR3 regions used RNA as the template. When the TCR CDR3 underwent first-round RT-PCR, the HTBI primer set was used. Each CDR3 protein gets one entry after TCRdb re-called the multiplex PCR reads with MiXCR. The repertoire has more than 500,000 distinct CDR3 sequences, about 16% of them found once; the top ten carry 25% to 30%. Germline V gene lookup returns CDR1 SGHTA and CDR2 FQGNSA. The CDR3 has 15 residues. After removal of 1 base from V and 6 bases from J, the junction contained 3 bases not matched to a gene. This clonotype was counted ten times or more. Its target is not known.

The TCR sequence derives from a woman in her thirties with Graves' ophthalmopathy. This chain joins TRBV7-2 and TRBJ1-6; 7 bases fit TRBD1. The sample consisted of blood. The CDR3 loop reads CASSLGAGGNSPLHF. Written as DNA, the CDR3 is TGTGCCAGCAGCTTAGGTGCAGGGGGTAATTCACCCCTCCACTTT.